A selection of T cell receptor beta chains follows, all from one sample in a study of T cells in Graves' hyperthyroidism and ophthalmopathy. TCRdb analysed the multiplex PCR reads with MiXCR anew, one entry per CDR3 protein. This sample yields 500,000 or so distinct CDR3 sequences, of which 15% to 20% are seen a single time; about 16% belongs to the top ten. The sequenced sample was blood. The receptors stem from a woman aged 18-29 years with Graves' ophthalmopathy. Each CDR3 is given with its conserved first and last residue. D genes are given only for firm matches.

CDR3: CASSFGISYEQYF; V: TRBV5-8; D: .; J: TRBJ2-7
CDR3: CASSLSGQRGTDTQYF; V: TRBV12-3/TRBV12-4; D: .; J: TRBJ2-3
CDR3: CSAASGGAYNEQFF; V: TRBV20-1; D: TRBD2; J: TRBJ2-1
CDR3: CAAGQMNQPQHF; V: TRBV12-3/TRBV12-4; D: .; J: TRBJ1-5
CDR3: CASSFGATGRGYGYTF; V: TRBV2; D: .; J: TRBJ1-2
CDR3: CASSLGSGANYGYTF; V: TRBV11-2; D: .; J: TRBJ1-2
CDR3: CSASAGGDQETQYF; V: TRBV20-1; D: .; J: TRBJ2-5
CDR3: CASGQDSGIREQFF; V: TRBV14; D: .; J: TRBJ2-1
CDR3: CASGSWNSYSPLHF; V: TRBV27; D: .; J: TRBJ1-6
CDR3: CSAHRNTEAFF; V: TRBV29-1; D: .; J: TRBJ1-1
CDR3: CASLPQWGTEAFF; V: TRBV28; D: .; J: TRBJ1-1
CDR3: CATRGGPGANVLTF; V: TRBV28; D: .; J: TRBJ2-6
CDR3: CASSLSGGGETQYF; V: TRBV28; D: TRBD2; J: TRBJ2-5
CDR3: CAWNQGPTSGGAYEQYF; V: TRBV30; D: TRBD2; J: TRBJ2-7
CDR3: CASSWGDRSSPLHF; V: TRBV6-2/TRBV6-3; D: TRBD1; J: TRBJ1-6
CDR3: CASSPVVDSGAISYEQYF; V: TRBV27; D: TRBD2; J: TRBJ2-7
CDR3: CASSQSISATYEQYF; V: TRBV4-3; D: .; J: TRBJ2-7
CDR3: CASSLGGATTEAFF; V: TRBV27; D: .; J: TRBJ1-1
CDR3: CASSQTDRVDYGYTF; V: TRBV4-1; D: TRBD1; J: TRBJ1-2
CDR3: CASRGLEQYF; V: TRBV28; D: .; J: TRBJ2-7
CDR3: CASSPGTGGYFQETQYF; V: TRBV28; D: TRBD1; J: TRBJ2-5
CDR3: CSVLTSENTGELFF; V: TRBV29-1; D: TRBD2; J: TRBJ2-2